These T cell receptor beta chains were read from a single sample in a study of blood T cell repertoires in COVID-19. Measured with immunoSEQ multiplex PCR; TCRdb has only the in-frame clones, and not every one. The sample lists about 40,000 clones, around 83% seen once, with less than 25% in the top ten. What was sequenced was peripheral blood. The origin of the receptors is a human donor with acute or convalescent COVID-19. The donor label of this sample is uncertain. Each CDR3 is given with its conserved first and last residue. The order of the fields is CDR3 protein, CDR3 DNA, clone size, V gene, D gene, J gene. The D gene is left open where the match is weak. Clone size is given for some rows only: seen once, a few or many times, or a class if the clone is expanded.

cdr3_aa: CASSPHTEFPDSPLHF; cdr3_nt: TGCGCCAGCAGCCCCCATACCGAATTCCCGGATTCACCCCTCCACTTT; clone_size: .; v_call: TRBV4-3; d_call: .; j_call: TRBJ1-6
cdr3_aa: CASSLTGTYEQYF; cdr3_nt: TGTGCCAGCAGTTTGACAGGAACCTACGAGCAGTACTTC; clone_size: .; v_call: TRBV11-2; d_call: .; j_call: TRBJ2-7
cdr3_aa: CASSSGTDTQYF; cdr3_nt: TGTGCCAGCAGTTCAGGGACAGATACGCAGTATTTT; clone_size: .; v_call: TRBV12-3/TRBV12-4; d_call: .; j_call: TRBJ2-3
cdr3_aa: CASSLDGGLMNTEAFF; cdr3_nt: TGCGCCAGCAGCTTGGATGGGGGACTTATGAACACTGAAGCTTTCTTT; clone_size: .; v_call: TRBV5-1; d_call: .; j_call: TRBJ1-1
cdr3_aa: CASSTGLGGANVLTF; cdr3_nt: TGTGCCAGCAGCACAGGGCTAGGTGGGGCCAACGTCCTGACTTTC; clone_size: .; v_call: TRBV2; d_call: .; j_call: TRBJ2-6
cdr3_aa: CASSANREGNQPQHF; cdr3_nt: TGTGCCAGCTCAGCCAACCGGGAGGGGAATCAGCCCCAGCATTTT; clone_size: few; v_call: TRBV18; d_call: .; j_call: TRBJ1-5
cdr3_aa: CAWGTSGATDTQYF; cdr3_nt: TGTGCCTGGGGGACTAGCGGGGCCACAGATACGCAGTATTTT; clone_size: few; v_call: TRBV30; d_call: TRBD2; j_call: TRBJ2-3
cdr3_aa: CASSHRDSHRETQYF; cdr3_nt: TGTGCCAGCTCACACCGGGACAGTCATCGCGAGACCCAGTACTTC; clone_size: .; v_call: TRBV18; d_call: TRBD1; j_call: TRBJ2-5
cdr3_aa: CASSPRAGGFYEQYF; cdr3_nt: TGTGCCAGCAGCCCGAGAGCGGGAGGCTTCTACGAGCAGTACTTC; clone_size: .; v_call: TRBV7-8; d_call: TRBD2; j_call: TRBJ2-7
cdr3_aa: CASSPREGRGNQPQHF; cdr3_nt: TGTGCCAGCAGTCCCCGGGAGGGGAGGGGGAATCAGCCCCAGCATTTT; clone_size: .; v_call: TRBV27; d_call: .; j_call: TRBJ1-5
cdr3_aa: CASRPGQSSGNTIYF; cdr3_nt: TGTGCCAGTAGACCGGGACAGAGCTCTGGAAACACCATATATTTT; clone_size: .; v_call: TRBV19; d_call: TRBD1; j_call: TRBJ1-3